This paragraph reports one T cell receptor (beta chain). Antigen: not known. The study ran its PCR with 60 Vbeta and 13 Jbeta primers. The method was immunoSEQ multiplex PCR; TCRdb's version includes in-frame clones alone and lacks a portion of them. The sample records about 130,000 clones, 60% to 75% being singletons. The data are from a study of cytomegalovirus exposure and HLA in healthy donors. Looking at the study overall: T cells numbering around 180 million yielded 100 million to 120 million unique TCR beta sequences in an earlier analysis. Regarding the study as a whole: An assumption of roughly uniform sequencing depth across donors underlay the presence/absence analyses. Previously analyzed data showed that most TCR beta V segments were productive at a frequency of about 87% or about 30%.

What was sequenced was PBMCs. The TCR sequence derives from a woman aged 45-65 years in good health and CMV-seropositive.

The CDR3 sequence: CASSARGFSSYEQYF. The CDR3 nucleotides read TGTGCCAGCTCAGCGAGAGGATTCAGCTCCTACGAGCAGTACTTC. The chain combines TRBV18 with TRBJ2-7; D is unclear. CDR1 and CDR2 (germline): KGHSH, LQKENI. The V end was cut by 5 bases, the J end by 0 bases, with 14 bases between. The CDR3 has 15 residues.